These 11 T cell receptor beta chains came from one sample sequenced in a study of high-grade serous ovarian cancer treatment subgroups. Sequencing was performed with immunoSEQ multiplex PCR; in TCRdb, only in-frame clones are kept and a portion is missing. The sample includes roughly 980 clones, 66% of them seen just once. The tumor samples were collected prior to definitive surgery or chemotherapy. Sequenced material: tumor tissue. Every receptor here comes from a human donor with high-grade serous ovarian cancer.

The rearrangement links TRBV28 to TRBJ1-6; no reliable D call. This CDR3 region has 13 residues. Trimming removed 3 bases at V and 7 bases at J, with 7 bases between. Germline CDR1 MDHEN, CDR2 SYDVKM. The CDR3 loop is CASSLPVNSPLHF. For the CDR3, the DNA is TGTGCCAGCAGTTTGCCCGTCAATTCACCCCTCCACTTT. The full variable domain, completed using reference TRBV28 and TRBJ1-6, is DVKVTQSSRYLVKRTGEKVFLECVQDMDHENMFWYRQDPGLGLRLIYFSYDVKMKEKGDIPEGYSVSREKKERFSLILESASTNQTSMYLCASSLPVNSPLHFGNGTRLTVT.

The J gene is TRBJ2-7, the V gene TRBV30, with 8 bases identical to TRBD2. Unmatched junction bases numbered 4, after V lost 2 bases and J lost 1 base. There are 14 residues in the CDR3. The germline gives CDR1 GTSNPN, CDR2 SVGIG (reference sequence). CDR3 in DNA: TGTGCCTGGAGTAGGGCGGGAGGTTCCTACGAGCAGTACTTC. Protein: CAWSRAGGSYEQYF.

CDR3 nucleotide sequence: TGTGCCAGCAGCTTAGGGACTAGCGGGAAAGAGACCCAGTACTTC. It codes for CASSLGTSGKETQYF. The chain uses TRBV11-1 and TRBJ2-5, with TRBD2 identical over 12 bases. The CDR3 sequence is 15 residues long. J was trimmed by 3 bases and V by 1 base; bases with no gene match: 0. CDR1 is SGHAT, CDR2 FQDESV, per germline (reference sequence).

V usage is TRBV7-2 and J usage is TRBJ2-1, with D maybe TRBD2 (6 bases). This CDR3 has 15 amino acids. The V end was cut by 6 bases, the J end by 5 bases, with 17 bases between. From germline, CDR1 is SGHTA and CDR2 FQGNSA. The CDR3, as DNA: TGTGCCAGCAGGAGGCCCGCGGGGCCGCACAATGAGCAGTTCTTC. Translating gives CASRRPAGPHNEQFF. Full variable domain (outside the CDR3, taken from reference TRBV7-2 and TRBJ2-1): GAGVSQSPSNKVTEKGKDVELRCDPISGHTALYWYRQSLGQGLEFLIYFQGNSAPDKSGLPSDRFSAERTGGSVSTLTIQRTQQEDSAVYLCASRRPAGPHNEQFFGPGTRLTVL.

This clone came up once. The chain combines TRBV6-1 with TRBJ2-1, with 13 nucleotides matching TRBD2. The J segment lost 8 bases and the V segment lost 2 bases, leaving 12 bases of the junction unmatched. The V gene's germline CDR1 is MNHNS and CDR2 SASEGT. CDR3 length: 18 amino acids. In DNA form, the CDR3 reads TGTGCCAGCAGTGAACCGGGACTAGCGGGATCGGAGTCCCATGAGCAGTTCTTC. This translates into CASSEPGLAGSESHEQFF.

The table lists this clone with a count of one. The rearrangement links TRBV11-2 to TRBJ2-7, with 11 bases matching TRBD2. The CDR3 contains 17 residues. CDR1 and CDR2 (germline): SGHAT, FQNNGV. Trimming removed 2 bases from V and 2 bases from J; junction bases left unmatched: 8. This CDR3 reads CASSLLLAGGFTYEQYF. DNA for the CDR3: TGTGCCAGCAGCTTACTCCTAGCGGGAGGCTTCACCTACGAGCAGTACTTC.

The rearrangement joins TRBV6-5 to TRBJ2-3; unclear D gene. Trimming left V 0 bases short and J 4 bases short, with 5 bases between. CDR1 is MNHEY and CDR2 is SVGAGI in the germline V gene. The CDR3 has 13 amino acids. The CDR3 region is CASSYSGSDTQYF. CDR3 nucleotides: TGTGCCAGCAGTTACTCTGGGTCAGATACGCAGTATTTT.

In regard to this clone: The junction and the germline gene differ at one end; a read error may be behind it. CDR3 loop: CASSLAVTDEQYF. Here the CDR3 DNA reads TGTGCTAGCAGCTTAGCGGTGACGGACGAGCAGTACTTC. This chain joins TRBV7-7 and TRBJ2-7; tentatively, D is TRBD2 (6 bases). The CDR3 is 13 amino acids. Looked up from germline, CDR1 is SSHAT and CDR2 is FNYEAQ (reference sequence).

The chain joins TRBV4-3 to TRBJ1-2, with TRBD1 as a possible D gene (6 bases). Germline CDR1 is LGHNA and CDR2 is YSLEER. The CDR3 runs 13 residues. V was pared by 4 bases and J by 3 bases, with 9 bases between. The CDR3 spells CASSLTGYYGYTF. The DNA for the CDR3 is TGCGCCAGCAGCCTTACAGGGTACTATGGCTACACCTTC.

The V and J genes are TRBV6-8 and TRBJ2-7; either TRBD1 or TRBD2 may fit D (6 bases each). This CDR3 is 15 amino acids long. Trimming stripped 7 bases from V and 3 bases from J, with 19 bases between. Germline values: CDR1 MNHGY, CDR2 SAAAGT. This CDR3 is CASTPTGARYYEQYF. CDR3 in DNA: TGTGCCAGCACCCCAACGGGGGCCAGGTACTACGAGCAGTACTTC.

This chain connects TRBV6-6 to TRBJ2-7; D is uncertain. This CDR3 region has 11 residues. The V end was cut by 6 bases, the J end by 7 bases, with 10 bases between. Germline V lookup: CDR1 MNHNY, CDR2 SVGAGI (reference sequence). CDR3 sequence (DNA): TGTGCCAGCAGCCAACTGGGGGAGCAGTACTTC. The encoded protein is CASSQLGEQYF.